The T cell receptor (beta chain) described here comes from a study of blood T cell repertoires in COVID-19. In the study overall: There were acute and convalescent COVID-19 samples, and they came from the United States, Italy and Spain.

Some clones are missing from TCRdb's copy, which holds only in-frame ones; the method was immunoSEQ multiplex PCR. Of about 70,000 clones in the sample, 86% were seen once. Germline V gene sequence: CDR1 LGHNA, CDR2 YSLEER. This CDR3 is built from 16 residues. V lost 1 base to trimming and J lost 4 bases; unmatched junction nucleotides: 6. This clonotype was sampled from a man aged 70-80 years with active COVID-19. Sequenced material: peripheral blood. The chain uses TRBV4-3 and TRBJ2-5; TRBD2 agrees at 10 bases. CDR3 protein: CASSQGSSGSSETQYF. The CDR3 DNA sequence: TGCGCCAGCAGCCAAGGGTCTAGCGGGAGCTCAGAGACCCAGTACTTC.